A selection of T cell receptor beta chains follows, all from one sample in a study of control samples from healthy donors and cancer patients. TCRdb's table, derived via immunoSEQ multiplex PCR, lists solely in-frame clones and lacks some. The sample lists roughly 170,000 clones, approximately 92% occurring once. What was sequenced was blood. The receptors here all came from a man between 18 and 35 years old in good health. Both conserved end residues are part of each CDR3. D genes are given only for firm matches. Only some rows state a clone size, as once, few, many or a class for expanded clones.

J: TRBJ2-4
D: TRBD1
size: .
V: TRBV5-1
CDR3: CASSSPGQGKDIQYF
DNA: TGCGCCAGCAGCTCCCCTGGACAGGGGAAGGACATTCAGTACTTC

J: TRBJ1-2
D: TRBD1
size: .
V: TRBV6-5
CDR3: CASSYSGRGGYGYTF
DNA: TGTGCCAGCAGTTACTCAGGCAGGGGGGGCTATGGCTACACCTTC

J: TRBJ1-6
D: .
size: .
V: TRBV7-2
CDR3: CASSLQGWGSPLHF
DNA: TGTGCCAGCAGCTTACAGGGGTGGGGTTCACCCCTCCACTTT

J: TRBJ2-3
D: .
size: .
V: TRBV19
CDR3: CASTLLWGDGSDTQYF
DNA: TGTGCCAGTACCCTCCTATGGGGGGACGGATCAGATACGCAGTATTTT

J: TRBJ2-1
D: .
size: .
V: TRBV11-3
CDR3: CASSLVSGPYNEQFF
DNA: TGTGCCAGCAGCTTAGTCTCGGGACCCTACAATGAGCAGTTCTTC

J: TRBJ1-5
D: .
size: .
V: TRBV4-1
CDR3: CASSQGQGLSNQPQHF
DNA: TGCGCCAGCAGCCAAGGCCAGGGTCTTAGCAATCAGCCCCAGCATTTT

J: TRBJ1-2
D: .
size: .
V: TRBV3-1/TRBV3-2
CDR3: CASSQDARGPTYGYTF
DNA: TGTGCCAGCAGCCAAGATGCGAGGGGCCCCACCTATGGCTACACCTTC

J: TRBJ1-5
D: .
size: .
V: TRBV24-1
CDR3: CATSETTLGPQHF
DNA: TGTGCCACCAGTGAAACCACCTTAGGGCCCCAGCATTTT

J: TRBJ2-7
D: .
size: few
V: TRBV5-5
CDR3: CASSFRASSYEQYF
DNA: TGTGCCAGCAGCTTCAGGGCTAGCTCCTACGAGCAGTACTTC

J: TRBJ1-3
D: TRBD1
size: .
V: TRBV6-5
CDR3: CASRLTGIGNTIYF
DNA: TGTGCCAGCCGTTTGACAGGGATTGGAAACACCATATATTTT

J: TRBJ2-7
D: TRBD1
size: .
V: TRBV5-6
CDR3: CASSKWDRISYEQYF
DNA: TGTGCCAGCAGCAAATGGGACAGGATCTCCTACGAGCAGTACTTC

J: TRBJ2-7
D: .
size: .
V: TRBV28
CDR3: CASSLGQNYEQYF
DNA: TGTGCCAGCAGCCTTGGACAGAACTACGAGCAGTACTTC

J: TRBJ1-1
D: .
size: once
V: TRBV27
CDR3: CASSLVRRGNTEAFF
DNA: TGTGCCAGCAGTTTAGTCCGGCGAGGGAACACTGAAGCTTTCTTT

J: TRBJ2-3
D: .
size: .
V: TRBV6-4
CDR3: CASSASGSISTDTQYF
DNA: TGTGCCAGCAGTGCCTCCGGATCGATCAGCACAGATACGCAGTATTTT

J: TRBJ2-1
D: .
size: .
V: TRBV6-6
CDR3: CASSYSNSIYNEQFF
DNA: TGTGCCAGCAGTTACTCCAACTCAATCTACAATGAGCAGTTCTTC

J: TRBJ2-2
D: .
size: .
V: TRBV19
CDR3: CATRGGAGELFF
DNA: TGTGCCACACGAGGGGGTGCCGGGGAGCTGTTTTTT

J: TRBJ2-1
D: .
size: .
V: TRBV5-6
CDR3: CASSLLSQNNEQFF
DNA: TGTGCCAGCAGCTTATTATCACAGAACAATGAGCAGTTCTTC

J: TRBJ1-6
D: .
size: .
V: TRBV7-9
CDR3: CASSFSRDSPLHF
DNA: TGTGCCAGCAGCTTTTCCCGGGACTCACCCCTCCACTTT

J: TRBJ2-5
D: TRBD1
size: .
V: TRBV2
CDR3: CASRLDRVGRETQYF
DNA: TGTGCCAGCAGGTTGGACAGGGTGGGTAGAGAGACCCAGTACTTC

J: TRBJ1-1
D: TRBD1
size: once
V: TRBV25-1
CDR3: CASSEKKGQGEATEAFF
DNA: TGTGCCAGCAGTGAAAAAAAGGGACAGGGGGAGGCCACTGAAGCTTTCTTT

J: TRBJ2-2
D: .
size: .
V: TRBV6-5
CDR3: CAGRANPNTGELFF
DNA: TGTGCCGGGCGGGCCAACCCAAACACCGGGGAGCTGTTTTTT

J: TRBJ1-5
D: .
size: .
V: TRBV6-1
CDR3: CASSEGPDNQPQHF
DNA: TGTGCCAGCAGTGAAGGCCCTGACAATCAGCCCCAGCATTTT

J: TRBJ2-5
D: TRBD2
size: .
V: TRBV11-2
CDR3: CASSPRGLALETQYF
DNA: TGTGCCAGCAGCCCAAGGGGACTAGCGTTAGAGACCCAGTACTTC

J: TRBJ1-6
D: .
size: once
V: TRBV6-5
CDR3: CASNRDYNSPLHF
DNA: TGTGCCAGCAACAGGGACTATAATTCACCCCTCCACTTT

J: TRBJ1-1
D: .
size: once
V: TRBV6-6
CDR3: CASSLQTDEAFF
DNA: TGTGCCAGCAGCCTCCAAACAGATGAAGCTTTCTTT

J: TRBJ1-2
D: TRBD1
size: .
V: TRBV29-1
CDR3: CSVGRGDSSNYGYTF
DNA: TGCAGCGTTGGTAGGGGGGACAGCTCTAACTATGGCTACACCTTC

J: TRBJ2-7
D: .
size: .
V: TRBV4-2
CDR3: CASGGPQVYEQYF
DNA: TGTGCCAGCGGGGGGCCCCAGGTCTACGAGCAGTACTTC

J: TRBJ1-1
D: .
size: .
V: TRBV5-4
CDR3: CASSLVTGEAEAFF
DNA: TGTGCCAGCAGCTTGGTAACGGGCGAGGCTGAAGCTTTCTTT

J: TRBJ2-1
D: .
size: .
V: TRBV5-8
CDR3: CASSWWDNEQFF
DNA: TGTGCCAGCAGCTGGTGGGACAATGAGCAGTTCTTC

J: TRBJ2-7
D: TRBD2
size: .
V: TRBV4-2
CDR3: CASSQPGLAGGYEQYF
DNA: TGTGCCAGCAGCCAACCGGGACTAGCGGGGGGCTACGAGCAGTACTTC

J: TRBJ2-7
D: .
size: .
V: TRBV12-3/TRBV12-4
CDR3: CASSPRDVSGQYF
DNA: TGTGCCAGCAGTCCCAGGGACGTCTCGGGGCAGTACTTC

J: TRBJ2-7
D: .
size: .
V: TRBV7-2
CDR3: CASSLERSYEQYF
DNA: TGTGCCAGCAGCTTAGAACGTAGCTACGAGCAGTACTTC

J: TRBJ1-2
D: .
size: .
V: TRBV25-1
CDR3: CASSEFGLYGYTF
DNA: TGTGCCAGCAGTGAATTCGGACTCTATGGCTACACCTTC

J: TRBJ2-6
D: TRBD1
size: .
V: TRBV5-1
CDR3: CASSLQGALSGANVLTF
DNA: TGCGCCAGCAGCTTGCAGGGGGCTCTCTCTGGGGCCAACGTCCTGACTTTC

J: TRBJ1-2
D: .
size: .
V: TRBV15
CDR3: CATSRATGYYGYTF
DNA: TGTGCCACCAGCAGAGCCACAGGGTACTATGGCTACACCTTC

J: TRBJ1-6
D: .
size: .
V: TRBV5-1
CDR3: CASSYENSPLHF
DNA: TGCGCCAGCAGCTACGAGAATTCACCCCTCCACTTT

J: TRBJ2-7
D: .
size: .
V: TRBV5-8
CDR3: CASSLSRYTYEQYF
DNA: TGTGCCAGCAGCCTCAGCCGTTATACCTACGAGCAGTACTTC

J: TRBJ1-1
D: TRBD1
size: .
V: TRBV30
CDR3: CAWSVLGQGGTEAFF
DNA: TGTGCCTGGAGTGTATTAGGACAGGGAGGAACTGAAGCTTTCTTT

J: TRBJ1-6
D: TRBD1
size: .
V: TRBV28
CDR3: CASLDRDSPLHF
DNA: TGTGCCAGCCTTGACAGGGATTCACCCCTCCACTTT

J: TRBJ2-3
D: TRBD2
size: few
V: TRBV6-4
CDR3: CASSASGGAGTDTQYF
DNA: TGTGCCAGCAGCGCTAGCGGGGGGGCCGGCACAGATACGCAGTATTTT